The 19 T cell receptor beta chains reported below all come from one sample, sequenced in a study of T cells after yellow fever vaccination. TCRdb reprocessed the 5' RACE reads via MiXCR and lists one record per CDR3 protein. The sample contains some 160,000 distinct CDR3 sequences, approximately 10% of which appear only once. The sample in question was CD8+ T cells sorted from PBMCs, obtained 45 days after the yellow fever booster vaccination. All receptors derive from a man aged 18 to 30 who received the YFV17D yellow fever vaccine.

A few counts support this clonotype. The rearrangement joins TRBV6-5 to TRBJ2-3; D not resolved. CDR3 length: 12 amino acids. CDR1 is MNHEY and CDR2 is SVGAGI in the germline V gene. Trimming took 0 bases from V and 5 from J, leaving 3 bases between them. CDR3 region: CASSYSGDTQYF. CDR3 DNA sequence: TGTGCCAGCAGTTACTCTGGAGATACGCAGTATTTT.

The V call is TRBV24-1, the J call TRBJ2-1, with D perhaps being TRBD1 or TRBD2 (5 bases each). Germline V lookup: CDR1 KGHDR, CDR2 SFDVKD. CDR3 size: 15 residues. Between the trimmed V and J ends, which lost 3 bases and 5 bases, there was a span of 13 bases. CDR3 coding DNA: TGTGCCACCAGTGATATCCGGGACCCCCACAATGAGCAGTTCTTC. It encodes CATSDIRDPHNEQFF.

This clonotype showed up just a few times. V and J are TRBV7-8 and TRBJ2-7; D perhaps matches TRBD2 (6 bases). V lost 3 bases and J 0 bases, leaving 15 bases between the germline ends. There are 16 residues in the CDR3. Germline loops: CDR1 SGHVS, CDR2 FQNEAQ. CDR3 sequence reads: CASSFQRLGSSYEQYF. CDR3 nucleotides: TGTGCCAGCAGCTTCCAAAGACTAGGGAGCTCCTACGAGCAGTACTTC.

The CDR3 bases are TGTGCCAGCGCCTCCGGGGTAAATGAGCAGTTCTTC. Translating it yields CASASGVNEQFF. The chain carries TRBV7-9 and TRBJ2-1, with D possibly TRBD2 on 5 matching bases. There are 12 residues in the CDR3. Deletions cut 8 bases from V and 7 bases from J, with 12 bases between. Germline V gene sequence: CDR1 SEHNR, CDR2 FQNEAQ (reference sequence).

CDR3: CASSSKDDGRWHIQYF. Written as DNA, the CDR3 is TGTGCCAGCAGCTCAAAAGATGATGGCCGTTGGCACATTCAGTACTTC. The gene calls are TRBV7-9 and TRBJ2-4, with unresolved D. Germline V CDR1 and CDR2: SEHNR, FQNEAQ (reference sequence). V shed 4 bases and J shed 8 bases, with 21 bases lying between them. The CDR3 is made up of 16 amino acids.

This clonotype was seen many times. The rearrangement joins TRBV15 to TRBJ2-3, with 8 bases fitting TRBD2. The CDR3 is made up of 16 amino acids. Germline lookup yields CDR1 LNHNV and CDR2 YYDKDF (reference sequence). After removal of 4 bases from V and 2 bases from J, the junction contained 8 bases not matched to a gene. As DNA, the CDR3 is TGTGCCACCAGCACGAAACTAGCGGCCTTCACAGATACGCAGTATTTT. Its translation: CATSTKLAAFTDTQYF.

The chain uses TRBV7-9 and TRBJ1-2, with TRBD1 identical over 7 bases. There are 15 residues in the CDR3. Unmatched junction bases numbered 12, after V lost 7 bases and J lost 4 bases. Looked up from germline, CDR1 is SEHNR and CDR2 is FQNEAQ (reference sequence). DNA for the CDR3: TGTGCCAGCAACCGTGGAGGGGGCGCGTTCTATGGCTACACCTTC. It yields the protein CASNRGGGAFYGYTF. The full variable domain, its missing parts supplied by reference TRBV7-9 and TRBJ1-2, is DTGVSQNPRHKITKRGQNVTFRCDPISEHNRLYWYRQTLGQGPEFLTYFQNEAQLEKSRLLSDRFSAERPKGSFSTLEIQRTEQGDSAMYLCASNRGGGAFYGYTFGSGTRLTVV.

This rearrangement joins TRBV12-3 or TRBV12-4 to TRBJ1-1, with 8 bases fitting TRBD1. CDR3 length: 15 amino acids. Trimming took 6 bases from V and 0 from J; bases not matched to a gene: 6. The CDR3 spells CASRSRDRLNTEAFF. The CDR3 nucleotides read TGTGCCAGCAGATCCAGGGACAGGTTGAACACTGAAGCTTTCTTT.

Only a few counts were recorded for this clonotype. The chain couples TRBV4-2 to TRBJ2-3, with D possibly TRBD2 on 5 matching bases. This CDR3 spans 15 amino acids. Per the germline V gene, CDR1 is LGHNA and CDR2 is YNFKEQ. The ends were cut back, 2 bases at V and 2 bases at J, with 11 bases in the middle. DNA of the CDR3: TGTGCCAGCAGCCAATTACCGGGGAACACAGATACGCAGTATTTT. Encoded protein: CASSQLPGNTDTQYF.

In its sample, this clonotype was seen once. The rearrangement links TRBV7-9 to TRBJ1-5, with D perhaps matching TRBD1 (6 bases). V lost 6 bases to trimming and J lost 2 bases, with 17 bases between them. The germline CDR1 and CDR2 sequences are SEHNR and FQNEAQ (reference sequence). The CDR3 spans 16 residues. The DNA for the CDR3 is TGTGCCAGCAGTTCCTCTGGGGGCTATGGCAATCAGCCCCAGCATTTT. It is translated as CASSSSGGYGNQPQHF.

V usage is TRBV29-1 and J usage is TRBJ1-5, with 7 bases lining up with TRBD1. Germline CDR1 is SQVTM and CDR2 is ANQGSEA. Trimming removed 3 bases from V and 1 base from J; junction bases left unmatched: 0. The CDR3 contains 13 residues. The CDR3 sequence: CSVETGSNQPQHF. In nucleotides, the CDR3 is TGCAGCGTTGAGACAGGGAGCAATCAGCCCCAGCATTTT. The variable domain in full, with the rest retrieved from reference TRBV29-1 and TRBJ1-5, is SAVISQKPSRDICQRGTSLTIQCQVDSQVTMMFWYRQQPGQSLTLIATANQGSEATYESGFVIDKFPISRPNLTFSTLTVSNMSPEDSSIYLCSVETGSNQPQHFGDGTRLSIL.

This clonotype was seen only a few times. This sequence joins TRBV7-2 and TRBJ2-7; D uncertain. CDR1 is SGHTA, CDR2 FQGNSA, per germline. This CDR3 spans 13 amino acids. Trimming left V 5 bases short and J 2 bases short, with 10 bases between. CDR3 protein: CASSPLVAYEQYF. The DNA of the CDR3 is TGTGCCAGCAGCCCCCTGGTAGCCTACGAGCAGTACTTC.

The rearrangement uses TRBV6-2 or TRBV6-3 and TRBJ2-1; a weak D match, TRBD2 (6 bases). Germline values: CDR1 MNHEY, CDR2 SVGEGT. Trimming took 4 bases from V and 7 from J, leaving 14 bases between them. The CDR3 runs 14 residues. The CDR3 region has the DNA TGTGCCAGCAGTTCACCCGGGGGACGGAATGAGCAGTTCTTC. This translates into CASSSPGGRNEQFF.

This clonotype appeared a few times. The chain carries TRBV5-1 and TRBJ2-1; D remains ambiguous. This CDR3 contains 14 residues. Trimming cost V 3 bases and J 6 bases, with 13 bases left between them. Looked up from germline, CDR1 is SGHRS and CDR2 is YFSETQ. The chain's CDR3 is CASSSGPAANEQFF. The CDR3 coding sequence is TGCGCCAGCAGCTCAGGCCCGGCGGCCAATGAGCAGTTCTTC.

This clonotype was seen a handful of times. The chain uses TRBV7-9 and TRBJ2-7; no firm D call. CDR1 SEHNR and CDR2 FQNEAQ come from the germline V gene (reference sequence). CDR3 length equals 14 residues. Trimming stripped 3 bases from V and 2 bases from J, with 11 bases between. CDR3 DNA: TGTGCCAGCAGCTTCTCCGCGCCCCCCTACGAGCAGTACGTC. It specifies CASSFSAPPYEQYV.

This clonotype was seen a handful of times. The V call is TRBV6-6, the J call TRBJ2-1, with D hard to call. Trimming left V 8 bases short and J 10 bases short, with 12 bases between. CDR1 is MNHNY and CDR2 is SVGAGI in the germline V gene (reference sequence). The CDR3 loop spans 11 amino acids. The CDR3 coding sequence is TGTGCCAGCTTTCAATCCAGGGAGCAGTTCTTC. Translating it yields CASFQSREQFF.

This clonotype was counted a few times. This chain joins TRBV29-1 and TRBJ2-3; D is possibly TRBD2 (5 bases). From germline, CDR1 is SQVTM and CDR2 ANQGSEA. The V gene lost 7 bases and the J gene lost 8 bases, with 16 bases spanning the gap. There are 12 residues in the CDR3. The CDR3 region has the DNA TGCAGCGCCGTCGCCCGAGAGGGTACGCAGTATTTT. Encoded protein: CSAVAREGTQYF.

This chain uses TRBV7-8 with TRBJ2-5; D is unresolved. The CDR3 runs 16 residues. CDR1 is SGHVS, CDR2 FQNEAQ, per germline. Trimming stripped 3 bases from V and 0 bases from J, with 14 bases between. CDR3 in amino acids: CASSLSSMGYQETQYF. The CDR3 DNA is TGTGCCAGCAGCTTGTCCTCCATGGGGTACCAAGAGACCCAGTACTTC.

The chain is built from TRBV6-1 and TRBJ2-7, with 9 bases matching TRBD2. Germline V CDR1 and CDR2: MNHNS, SASEGT. The trim removed 5 bases at V and 6 bases at J, leaving 8 bases unmatched. This CDR3 spans 14 amino acids. The CDR3 loop reads CASSLRTSVSEQYF. For the CDR3, the DNA is TGTGCCAGCAGTCTCCGGACTAGCGTTTCCGAGCAGTACTTC.